The 3 T cell receptor beta chains reported below all come from one sample, sequenced in a study of blood T cell repertoires in COVID-19. The table came from immunoSEQ multiplex PCR; TCRdb's copy has only in-frame clones and leaves some out. Of under 200,000 clones in the sample, roughly 84% were seen once. Specimen: PBMCs or T cells enriched from blood (not recorded which). These receptors all stem from a man aged 60 to 75 who had recovered from COVID-19.

The chain links TRBV28 to TRBJ2-1, with TRBD2 identical over 8 bases. V dropped 3 bases and J dropped 1; count of bases not matched to a gene: 14. The CDR3 totals 19 residues. Looked up from germline, CDR1 is MDHEN and CDR2 is SYDVKM. The CDR3 sequence: CASSFQQRASGPSYNEQFF. DNA of the CDR3: TGTGCCAGCAGTTTCCAACAACGAGCTAGCGGGCCTTCCTACAATGAGCAGTTCTTC.

The rearrangement links TRBV10-3 to TRBJ1-1; 7 bases are shared with TRBD1. Germline CDR1 ENHRY, CDR2 SYGVKD. Germline trimming cut 3 bases from V and 6 bases from J; bases unmatched to any gene: 16. This CDR3 has 17 amino acids. As DNA, the CDR3 is TGTGCCATCAGTGACACTTCATTCAGACAGGGTGTCCCTGAAGCTTTCTTT. It encodes CAISDTSFRQGVPEAFF.

The chain recombines TRBV7-9 with TRBJ1-6; the match to TRBD1 covers 7 bases. The V segment lost 6 bases and the J segment 0 bases; nucleotides outside the gene matches: 11. This CDR3 contains 18 residues. CDR1 is SEHNR and CDR2 is FQNEAQ in the germline V gene (reference sequence). CDR3 loop: CASSLGGGLSSYNSPLHF. Written as DNA, the CDR3 is TGTGCCAGCAGTCTCGGAGGGGGCCTAAGCTCCTATAATTCACCCCTCCACTTT.